This T cell receptor beta chain comes out of a study of blood T cell repertoires in COVID-19. Turning to the study itself: Researchers got acute and convalescent COVID-19 samples from the United States, Italy and Spain.

Losses at the gene ends were 1 base for V and 5 bases for J; bases not matched to a gene: 10. This CDR3 is 17 amino acids long. Germline CDR1 and CDR2: KGHSH and LQKENI. Patients at the Seattle site were enrolled during active infection and followed longitudinally. As processed by the authors: It was from reference gene primer amplification that nucleated cell counts were estimated. The data were produced by immunoSEQ multiplex PCR, yet TCRdb's version contains in-frame clones alone and is incomplete. D and trimming come from the DNA, and the V and J calls and clone size come from that table. The sample yields about 89,000 clones, nearly 80% seen once.

The TCR originated in a man between 70 and 80 years old with COVID-19, enrolled during active disease. The J gene is TRBJ2-1, the V gene TRBV18; TRBD2 matches 8 bases. The sample comprised peripheral blood. CDR3 DNA: TGTGCCAGCTCACCACGATCGGGAGGGCAAGGGGACAATGAGCAGTTCTTC. Translated: CASSPRSGGQGDNEQFF.